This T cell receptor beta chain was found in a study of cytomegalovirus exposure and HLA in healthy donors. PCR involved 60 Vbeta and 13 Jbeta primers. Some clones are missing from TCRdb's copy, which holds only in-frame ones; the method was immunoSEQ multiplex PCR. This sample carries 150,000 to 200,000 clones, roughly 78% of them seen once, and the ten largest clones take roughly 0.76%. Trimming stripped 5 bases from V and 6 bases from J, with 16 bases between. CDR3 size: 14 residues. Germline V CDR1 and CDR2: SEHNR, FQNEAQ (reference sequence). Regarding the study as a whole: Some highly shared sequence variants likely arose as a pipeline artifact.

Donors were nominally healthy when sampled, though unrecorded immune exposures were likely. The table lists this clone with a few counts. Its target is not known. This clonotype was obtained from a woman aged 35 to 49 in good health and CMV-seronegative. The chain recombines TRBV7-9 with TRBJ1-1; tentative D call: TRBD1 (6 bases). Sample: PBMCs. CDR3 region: CASSAGVGVAEAFF. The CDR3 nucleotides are TGTGCCAGCAGCGCAGGGGTTGGGGTTGCTGAAGCTTTCTTT.